The clone carrying this T cell receptor beta chain was detected only a few times. Antigen: not known. The germline V gene encodes CDR1 MNHEY and CDR2 SVGEGT. The CDR3 length is 12 residues. With V trimmed by 7 bases and J by 8 bases, 6 bases remained unmatched. The data were obtained in a study of T cells after yellow fever vaccination. About the study: Those fractions that held only low numbers of cells were prepared using the SMART-Seq v4 Ultra Low Input RNA kit.

General study points: Booster sampling recovered most clones from primary vaccination (96% CD4, 88% CD8).

TCRdb processed the 5' RACE reads anew with MiXCR; each CDR3 protein has one entry. This repertoire shows a few hundred thousand distinct CDR3 sequences, 4.1% found once; its top ten account for around 23%. The TCR was taken from a man aged 18-30 years who received the YFV17D yellow fever vaccine. The sequencing used PBMCs, collected 5 days after the yellow fever booster vaccination. This chain joins TRBV6-2 or TRBV6-3 and TRBJ1-2, with 8 positions matching TRBD1. This chain's CDR3 is CASTQGARGYTF. The CDR3 DNA sequence: TGTGCCAGCACGCAGGGGGCGCGGGGCTACACCTTC.